The clone carrying this T cell receptor (beta chain) was observed once. The junction had 7 bases not matched to a gene; V was cut back by 2 bases and J by 11 bases. The CDR3 contains 14 residues. The germline CDR1 and CDR2 sequences are LGHNT and FRNRAP. The data are from a study of blood T cell repertoires in COVID-19. Overall study: COVID-19 samples, acute and convalescent, were from the United States, Italy and Spain. Nucleic acid was either cDNA or gDNA, and it came from T cells, B-cell-depleted T cells, or PBMCs.

Under the authors' procedure: Nucleated cell number was recorded as an estimate derived from reference gene primer amplification. Repertoires were generated with immunoSEQ multiplex PCR, while TCRdb's copy carries only in-frame clones and drops some. V, J and clone size derive from that table, while D and trimming were established from the DNA sequence. The table includes over 40,000 clones, approximately 88% detected once. This receptor was identified in a human donor in a cohort sampled during active COVID-19. The sample consisted of peripheral blood. The genes are TRBV12-5 and TRBJ1-1; 11 positions agree with TRBD1. CDR3 DNA sequence: TGTGCTAGTGGTTTGCTCGGGACAGGGGGAGGCGCTTTCTTT. As protein: CASGLLGTGGGAFF.